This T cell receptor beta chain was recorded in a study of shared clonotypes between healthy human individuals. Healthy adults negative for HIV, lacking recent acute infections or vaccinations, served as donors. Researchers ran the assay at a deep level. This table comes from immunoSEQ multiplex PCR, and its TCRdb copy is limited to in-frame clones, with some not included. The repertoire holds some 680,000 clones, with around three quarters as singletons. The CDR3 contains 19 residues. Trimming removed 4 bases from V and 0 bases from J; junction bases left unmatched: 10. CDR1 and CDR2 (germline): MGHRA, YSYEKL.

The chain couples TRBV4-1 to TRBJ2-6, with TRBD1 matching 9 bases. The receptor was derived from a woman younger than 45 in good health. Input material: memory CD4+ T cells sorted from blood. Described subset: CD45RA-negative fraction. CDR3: CASSPPSGTGPSGANVLTF. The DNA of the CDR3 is TGCGCCAGCAGCCCGCCCTCCGGGACAGGGCCCTCTGGGGCCAACGTCCTGACTTTC.